Following are 4 T cell receptor beta chains from one sample sequenced in a study of regulatory T cells in long-lasting Graves disease (dated by TCRdb to the early 2020s). In light of the paper, this sample's time point label describes: persistent/refractory GD, antithyroid drugs over 5 years with positive TRAb. For both TCR sequencing and RNA sequencing, RNA was extracted from PBMCs using TRIzol. Library preparation was by multiplex PCR. Sequencer: Illumina HiSeq 4000. To build TCR beta libraries, CDR3 regions were amplified by Arm-PCR using iRepertoire HTBI primers. The raw public data were reprocessed by TCRdb itself: fastp quality trimming at Q25, MiXCR clonotype calling, in-frame beta chains only. Rows matching on CDR3 protein sequence are summarized as one entry with the most common DNA and genes. The sample table shows roughly 500,000 distinct CDR3 sequences, and about 22% are seen once. The biggest ten clones account for approximately 6.4% of the sample.

Sequenced material: peripheral blood mononuclear cells (PBMCs), taken when the disease was refractory, from a patient treated with antithyroid drugs. These receptors originate from a female donor with Graves disease.

This clonotype was detected many times. It may be a read error: a sequence one base away is much more abundant. This rearrangement joins TRBV7-9 to TRBJ1-1; no reliable D call. Trimming left V 1 base short and J 3 bases short, with 9 bases between. From germline, CDR1 is SEHNR and CDR2 FQNEAQ (reference sequence). CDR3 length: 14 amino acids. The CDR3 DNA sequence: TGTGCCAGCAGCTTAGGACACCAGGACACTGAAGCTTTCTTT. Its protein product is CASSLGHQDTEAFF.

The chain uses TRBV11-3 and TRBJ2-5; TRBD2 is a possible D gene (5 bases). The J call may be mistaken, given a closer DNA end match to TRBJ2-3. The CDR3 covers 15 residues. Germline CDR1 reads SGHNT; CDR2 reads YENEEA. CDR3 residues: CASSLGGSGVDTQYF. CDR3 DNA sequence: TGTGCCAGCAGCTTAGGCGGGTCGGGCGTTGATACGCAGTATTTT.

Many counts were recorded for this clonotype. The CDR3 region is CASSYSKTGAYEQYF. In DNA form, the CDR3 reads TGTGCCAGCAGTTACTCGAAGACAGGGGCCTACGAGCAGTACTTC. This chain joins TRBV6-5 and TRBJ2-7, with 8 bases fitting TRBD1. Trimming at V came to 0 bases and at J to 2 bases, leaving 3 bases not matched to a gene. This CDR3 is 15 amino acids long. Germline V CDR1 and CDR2: MNHEY, SVGAGI.

The V call is TRBV19, the J call TRBJ2-2; 7 bases match TRBD1. Germline values: CDR1 LNHDA, CDR2 SQIVND (reference sequence). With 6 bases clipped from V and 7 bases from J, the junction kept 5 bases outside the gene matches. The CDR3 extends over 13 amino acids. The chain's CDR3 is CASSSDRVGELFF. DNA of the CDR3: TGTGCCAGTAGCTCCGACAGGGTCGGGGAGCTGTTTTTT.